Only one count was recorded for the clone carrying this TCR beta chain. The table came from immunoSEQ multiplex PCR; TCRdb's copy has only in-frame clones and leaves some out. This sample has a few hundred thousand clones, with 80% to 90% found just once. The source of the sample is a study of cytomegalovirus exposure and HLA in healthy donors. Germline CDR1 MNHEY, CDR2 SMNVEV (reference sequence). Trimming cost V 4 bases and J 2 bases; bases outside gene matches: 6. This CDR3 has 15 residues. The source of this sequence is a woman between 18 and 29 years old in good health and CMV-seronegative. This sequence joins TRBV27 and TRBJ2-5, with 8 positions matching TRBD2. Specimen: PBMCs. CDR3 in amino acids: CASSSLTSGQETQYF. CDR3 sequence (DNA): TGTGCCAGCAGTTCCCTCACTAGCGGACAAGAGACCCAGTACTTC.